This is a list of T cell receptor beta chains from one sample in a study of blood T cell repertoires in COVID-19. Using immunoSEQ multiplex PCR, the repertoire was profiled, and TCRdb retains in-frame clones only, with some absent. The sample shows around 140,000 clones, more than 75% of them seen only once. Material: peripheral blood. The receptors come from a man aged 50 or older with active COVID-19. Each CDR3 is given with its conserved first and last residue. D genes are given only for firm matches. Clone size appears in some rows only: once, few, many, or a class for an expanded clone.

CDR3: CASSLRVSNYGYTF
DNA: TGTGCCAGCAGCTTGAGAGTCTCTAACTATGGCTACACCTTC
D: .
V: TRBV5-6
J: TRBJ1-2
size: .

CDR3: CSASSGGLFYNEQFF
DNA: TGCAGTGCTAGTTCGGGGGGACTCTTTTACAATGAGCAGTTCTTC
D: TRBD2
V: TRBV20-1
J: TRBJ2-1
size: .

CDR3: CASSPPGRLILSGANVLTF
DNA: TGTGCCAGCTCACCCCCCGGCAGGCTTATCCTCTCTGGGGCCAACGTCCTGACTTTC
D: .
V: TRBV18
J: TRBJ2-6
size: .

CDR3: CASSEGQTDTQYF
DNA: TGTGCCAGCAGCGAGGGTCAGACAGATACGCAGTATTTT
D: .
V: TRBV7-9
J: TRBJ2-3
size: .

CDR3: CASTEVHRGYTF
DNA: TGTGCCTCTACAGAGGTCCACAGGGGCTACACCTTC
D: .
V: TRBV30
J: TRBJ1-2
size: .

CDR3: CAWSPGLATDTQYF
DNA: TGTGCCTGGTCACCGGGACTAGCGACAGATACGCAGTATTTT
D: TRBD2
V: TRBV30
J: TRBJ2-3
size: .

CDR3: CASSPSGGAAETQYF
DNA: TGTGCCAGCAGCCCTAGCGGGGGGGCCGCAGAGACCCAGTACTTC
D: TRBD2
V: TRBV3-1/TRBV3-2
J: TRBJ2-5
size: .

CDR3: CASSLSGQYLNEQFF
DNA: TGTGCCAGCAGCCTCTCGGGACAGTATCTCAATGAGCAGTTCTTC
D: TRBD1
V: TRBV7-9
J: TRBJ2-1
size: .

CDR3: CAISETNYGYTF
DNA: TGTGCCATCAGTGAAACAAACTATGGCTACACCTTC
D: .
V: TRBV10-3
J: TRBJ1-2
size: .

CDR3: CASSSESGGRPYNEQFF
DNA: TGTGCCAGCAGCTCGGAGAGCGGGGGAAGACCATACAATGAGCAGTTCTTC
D: TRBD2
V: TRBV7-3
J: TRBJ2-1
size: .

CDR3: CASSYLGANYGYTF
DNA: TGTGCCAGCAGTTACCTGGGGGCAAACTATGGCTACACCTTC
D: .
V: TRBV6-6
J: TRBJ1-2
size: .

CDR3: CASSSDSSYNSPLHF
DNA: TGCGCCAGCAGCAGCGACAGCTCCTATAATTCACCCCTCCACTTT
D: .
V: TRBV4-3
J: TRBJ1-6
size: few

CDR3: CASSSPSGTFQPQHF
DNA: TGTGCCAGTAGTTCGCCCTCCGGGACTTTTCAGCCCCAGCATTTT
D: .
V: TRBV19
J: TRBJ1-5
size: .

CDR3: CASSQGLAGTYTDTQYF
DNA: TGCGCCAGCAGCCAGGGACTAGCGGGGACTTACACAGATACGCAGTATTTT
D: TRBD2
V: TRBV4-1
J: TRBJ2-3
size: .

CDR3: CAWSVQWGLLRETQYF
DNA: TGTGCCTGGAGTGTACAGTGGGGACTATTAAGAGAGACCCAGTACTTC
D: TRBD2
V: TRBV30
J: TRBJ2-5
size: .

CDR3: CASSVDSGGPWETQYF
DNA: TGTGCCAGCAGCGTAGATAGCGGGGGACCCTGGGAGACCCAGTACTTC
D: TRBD2
V: TRBV9
J: TRBJ2-5
size: .

CDR3: CASSWTGGYEQYF
DNA: TGTGCCAGCAGCTGGACGGGAGGGTACGAGCAGTACTTC
D: TRBD2
V: TRBV5-6
J: TRBJ2-7
size: .

CDR3: CASSSAGGYEQYF
DNA: TGTGCCAGCAGCTCGGCGGGGGGCTACGAGCAGTACTTC
D: TRBD2
V: TRBV7-2
J: TRBJ2-7
size: .

CDR3: CSVDVQGERYTF
DNA: TGCAGCGTTGATGTGCAGGGTGAAAGATACACCTTC
D: .
V: TRBV29-1
J: TRBJ1-2
size: .

CDR3: CASSPGQRASPLHF
DNA: TGTGCCAGCAGCCCCGGACAGCGTGCTTCACCCCTCCACTTT
D: .
V: TRBV5-5
J: TRBJ1-6
size: .

CDR3: CASRGVGPYEQYF
DNA: TGTGCCAGCAGGGGAGTTGGTCCCTACGAGCAGTACTTC
D: .
V: TRBV7-9
J: TRBJ2-7
size: .

CDR3: CASSRDRNANEKLFF
DNA: TGTGCCAGCTCACGCGACAGGAACGCAAATGAAAAACTGTTTTTT
D: .
V: TRBV18
J: TRBJ1-4
size: .

CDR3: CASSRGNTEAFF
DNA: TGTGCCAGCTCCAGGGGGAACACTGAAGCTTTCTTT
D: .
V: TRBV18
J: TRBJ1-1
size: .

CDR3: CAWIESGTGIYGYTF
DNA: TGTGCCTGGATCGAGTCCGGGACAGGAATATATGGCTACACCTTC
D: TRBD1
V: TRBV30
J: TRBJ1-2
size: .

CDR3: CASSEALGQGPPQYF
DNA: TGTGCCAGCAGTGAAGCGCTGGGGCAGGGGCCCCCACAGTATTTT
D: .
V: TRBV2
J: TRBJ2-3
size: .

CDR3: CASRGGTSGFYEQYF
DNA: TGTGCCAGCAGGGGCGGGACTAGCGGGTTCTACGAGCAGTACTTC
D: TRBD2
V: TRBV6-5
J: TRBJ2-7
size: few

CDR3: CASRPGQGQLFF
DNA: TGTGCCAGCAGGCCCGGACAGGGTCAGCTGTTTTTT
D: TRBD1
V: TRBV5-5
J: TRBJ2-2
size: .

CDR3: CACEGGVNYGYTF
DNA: TGTGCCTGCGAAGGAGGAGTTAACTATGGCTACACCTTC
D: .
V: TRBV30
J: TRBJ1-2
size: .

CDR3: CASSRPTSDHNEQFF
DNA: TGTGCCAGCAGCCGCCCGACTAGCGACCACAATGAGCAGTTCTTC
D: TRBD2
V: TRBV4-2
J: TRBJ2-1
size: .

CDR3: CASSRGGNYEQYF
DNA: TGTGCCAGCAGTCGGGGGGGAAACTACGAGCAGTACTTC
D: TRBD2
V: TRBV6-2/TRBV6-3
J: TRBJ2-7
size: few

CDR3: CASNLGQGAFGTEAFF
DNA: TGTGCCAGCAACCTAGGGCAGGGGGCTTTTGGCACTGAAGCTTTCTTT
D: TRBD1
V: TRBV3-1/TRBV3-2
J: TRBJ1-1
size: .

CDR3: CASRSSGGRNTGELFF
DNA: TGTGCCAGCAGATCGAGCGGGGGGCGTAACACCGGGGAGCTGTTTTTT
D: TRBD2
V: TRBV4-2
J: TRBJ2-2
size: .

CDR3: CATSRYRQGIRQETQYF
DNA: TGTGCCACCAGCAGATATAGACAGGGAATTAGACAAGAGACCCAGTACTTC
D: TRBD1
V: TRBV15
J: TRBJ2-5
size: .

CDR3: CASSLLPGQGSGNTIYF
DNA: TGTGCCAGCAGTTTATTGCCGGGACAGGGGTCGGGAAACACCATATATTTT
D: TRBD1
V: TRBV9
J: TRBJ1-3
size: .

CDR3: CASSSIRTGSHEQYF
DNA: TGTGCCAGCAGCTCGATTCGGACAGGAAGTCACGAGCAGTACTTC
D: TRBD1
V: TRBV7-9
J: TRBJ2-7
size: .

CDR3: CASSSDSGGTDTQYF
DNA: TGTGCCAGCAGTTCCGATAGCGGGGGAACAGATACGCAGTATTTT
D: TRBD2
V: TRBV5-6
J: TRBJ2-3
size: .

CDR3: CASSLGGTSGNIQYF
DNA: TGCGCCAGCAGCTTAGGGGGCACCTCGGGAAACATTCAGTACTTC
D: TRBD1
V: TRBV5-1
J: TRBJ2-4
size: .

CDR3: CASSQSWAGLGEKLFF
DNA: TGCGCCAGCAGCCAATCTTGGGCAGGTTTGGGCGAAAAACTGTTTTTT
D: .
V: TRBV4-1
J: TRBJ1-4
size: .

CDR3: CASSQFAGDYGYTF
DNA: TGTGCCAGCAGCCAATTCGCGGGGGACTATGGCTACACCTTC
D: .
V: TRBV3-1/TRBV3-2
J: TRBJ1-2
size: .

CDR3: CASSNDRPNSPLHF
DNA: TGTGCCAGCAGCAACGACAGACCCAATTCACCCCTCCACTTT
D: .
V: TRBV7-8
J: TRBJ1-6
size: .

CDR3: CAISEGGGGDTQYF
DNA: TGTGCCATCAGTGAAGGCGGGGGGGGAGATACGCAGTATTTT
D: TRBD2
V: TRBV10-3
J: TRBJ2-3
size: .

CDR3: CASSLPGNEQFF
DNA: TGCGCCAGCAGCTTACCGGGGAATGAGCAGTTCTTC
D: .
V: TRBV5-1
J: TRBJ2-1
size: .

CDR3: CASSTPGGRGEKLFF
DNA: TGCGCCAGCAGCACACCGGGGGGCAGAGGTGAAAAACTGTTTTTT
D: .
V: TRBV4-1
J: TRBJ1-4
size: .

CDR3: CASSPTGKAGNTIYF
DNA: TGTGCCAGCAGTCCGACAGGGAAGGCCGGAAACACCATATATTTT
D: TRBD1
V: TRBV2
J: TRBJ1-3
size: .

CDR3: CASSSPLSGRNEQFF
DNA: TGTGCCAGCAGTTCCCCGCTAAGTGGGCGAAATGAGCAGTTCTTC
D: .
V: TRBV6-5
J: TRBJ2-1
size: .

CDR3: CASSLDGGAISGNEQFF
DNA: TGTGCCAGCAGCTTAGATGGCGGTGCCATATCGGGGAATGAGCAGTTCTTC
D: .
V: TRBV7-2
J: TRBJ2-1
size: .

CDR3: CASSLVAVRSEKLFF
DNA: TGTGCCAGCAGCTTAGTGGCAGTCCGGAGCGAAAAACTGTTTTTT
D: .
V: TRBV7-2
J: TRBJ1-4
size: .

CDR3: CASSLPIYNEQFF
DNA: TGTGCCAGCAGCTTACCCATCTACAATGAGCAGTTCTTC
D: .
V: TRBV11-2
J: TRBJ2-1
size: .

CDR3: CASSGGWGSSYEQYF
DNA: TGTGCCAGCAGCGGGGGGTGGGGTTCCTCCTACGAGCAGTACTTC
D: TRBD2
V: TRBV2
J: TRBJ2-7
size: .

CDR3: CASSPNGGGSGETQYF
DNA: TGTGCCAGCAGCCCAAACGGGGGTGGGTCAGGGGAGACCCAGTACTTC
D: .
V: TRBV7-6
J: TRBJ2-5
size: .